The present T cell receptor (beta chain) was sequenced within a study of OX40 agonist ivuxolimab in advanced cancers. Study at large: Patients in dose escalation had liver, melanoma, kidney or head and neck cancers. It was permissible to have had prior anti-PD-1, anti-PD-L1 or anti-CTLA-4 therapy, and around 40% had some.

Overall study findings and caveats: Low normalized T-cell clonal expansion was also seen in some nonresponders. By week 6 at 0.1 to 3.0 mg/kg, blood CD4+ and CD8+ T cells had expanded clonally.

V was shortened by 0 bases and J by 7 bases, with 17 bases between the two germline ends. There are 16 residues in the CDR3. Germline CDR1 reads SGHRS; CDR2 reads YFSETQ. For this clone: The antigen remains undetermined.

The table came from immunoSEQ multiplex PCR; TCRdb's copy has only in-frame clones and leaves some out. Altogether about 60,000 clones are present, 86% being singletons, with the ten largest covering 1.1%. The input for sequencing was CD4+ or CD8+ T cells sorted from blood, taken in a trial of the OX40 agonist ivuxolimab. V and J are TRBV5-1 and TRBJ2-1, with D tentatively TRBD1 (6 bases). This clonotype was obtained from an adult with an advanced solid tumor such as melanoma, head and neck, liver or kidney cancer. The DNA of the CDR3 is TGCGCCAGCAGCTTGGGGGCAGGGGCTGGTGAGAATGAGCAGTTCTTC. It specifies CASSLGAGAGENEQFF. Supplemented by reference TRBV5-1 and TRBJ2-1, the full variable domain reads KAGVTQTPRYLIKTRGQQVTLSCSPISGHRSVSWYQQTPGQGLQFLFEYFSETQRNKGNFPGRFSGRQFSNSRSEMNVSTLELGDSALYLCASSLGAGAGENEQFFGPGTRLTVL.